The 3 T cell receptor beta chains in this list originate from one sample, sequenced in a study of shared clonotypes between healthy human individuals. Naive CD8 populations comprised CD45RO-negative cells positively selected for CCR7, excluding terminally differentiated effector memory CD45RA+ cells. Libraries were prepared by immunoSEQ multiplex PCR; TCRdb keeps only in-frame clonotypes and omits some of them. The table lists roughly 2 million clones, about 95% of them singletons. The specimen was naive CD8+ T cells sorted from blood. The receptor source for this set is a man aged 18 to 29 in good health.

This clone was detected once. The CDR3 DNA reads as TGTGCCAGCAGCTTAGCGGAGGCCGGGAAAAACATTCAGTACTTC. It codes for CASSLAEAGKNIQYF. The chain couples TRBV13 to TRBJ2-4; a weak D match, TRBD2 (5 bases). From germline, CDR1 is PRHDT and CDR2 FYEKMQ (reference sequence). V lost 1 base, J lost 4 bases, and 11 bases lay in between. The CDR3 has 15 amino acids.

The gene calls are TRBV4-3 and TRBJ1-2; D uncertain. This CDR3 comprises 12 residues. Germline loops: CDR1 LGHNA, CDR2 YSLEER. V lost 0 bases, J lost 6 bases, and 5 bases lay in between. In nucleotides, the CDR3 is TGCGCCAGCAGCCAAGATGGCCATGGCTACACCTTC. Amino acids: CASSQDGHGYTF.

On this clone itself: Germline and junction disagree at one end, which may indicate a read error. The chain links TRBV27 to TRBJ2-7; D is perhaps TRBD2 (6 bases). Germline CDR1 MNHEY, CDR2 SMNVEV (reference sequence). This CDR3 has 16 residues. The CDR3: CATSLSPGTSHYEQYF. DNA of the CDR3: TGTGCCACCAGTTTATCCCCCGGGACTTCTCACTACGAGCAGTACTTC.